The entry below gives a single T cell receptor (beta chain) sequence along with its context. The sample originates from a study of blood T cell repertoires in COVID-19. The wider study: Italy, Spain and the United States were the sources of the convalescent and acute COVID-19 samples. Sources were T cells, B-cell-depleted T cells, or PBMCs; the material itself was cDNA or gDNA.

V shed 5 bases and J 4 bases; nucleotides not matched to a gene: 11. In germline, CDR1 is MNHEY, CDR2 SMNVEV (reference sequence). CDR3 length: 17 residues. Source study methods: Reference gene primer amplification in the assay estimated nucleated cell counts. The protocol was immunoSEQ multiplex PCR, while the TCRdb copy is restricted to in-frame clones and leaves out a portion. V, J and clone size reflect that table, while D and trimming were determined from the DNA. The data show 150,000 or so clones, 81% seen once. This clonotype originated in a human donor with acute or convalescent COVID-19. The donor label of this sample is uncertain. This chain uses TRBV27 with TRBJ2-3, with 11 bases aligning to TRBD1. Sequencing used peripheral blood. The CDR3 protein is CASSLYFPGQGADTQYF. Written as DNA, the CDR3 is TGTGCCAGCAGTCTGTATTTTCCGGGACAGGGGGCAGATACGCAGTATTTT.